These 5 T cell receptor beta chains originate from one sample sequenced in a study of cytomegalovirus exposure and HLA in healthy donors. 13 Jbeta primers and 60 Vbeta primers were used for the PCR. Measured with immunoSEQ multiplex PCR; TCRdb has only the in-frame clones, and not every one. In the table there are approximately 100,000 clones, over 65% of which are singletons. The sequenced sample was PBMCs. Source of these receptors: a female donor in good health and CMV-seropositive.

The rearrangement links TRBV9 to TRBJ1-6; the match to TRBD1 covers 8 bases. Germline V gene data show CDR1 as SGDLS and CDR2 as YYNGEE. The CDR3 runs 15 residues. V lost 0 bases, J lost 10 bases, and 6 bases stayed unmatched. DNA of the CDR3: TGTGCCAGCAGCGTAGGGGTGACAGGGGAGTCACCCCTCCACTTT. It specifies CASSVGVTGESPLHF.

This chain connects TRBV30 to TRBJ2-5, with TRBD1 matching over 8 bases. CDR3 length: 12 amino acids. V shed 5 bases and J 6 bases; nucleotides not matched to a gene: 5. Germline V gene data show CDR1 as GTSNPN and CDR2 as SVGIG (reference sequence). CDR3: CAWAGQGKTQYF. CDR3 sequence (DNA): TGTGCCTGGGCTGGACAGGGAAAGACCCAGTACTTC.

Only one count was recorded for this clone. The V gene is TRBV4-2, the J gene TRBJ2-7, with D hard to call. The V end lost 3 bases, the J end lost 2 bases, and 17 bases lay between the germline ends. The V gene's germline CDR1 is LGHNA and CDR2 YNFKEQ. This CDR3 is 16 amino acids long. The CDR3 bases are TGTGCCAGCAGCCATGCGAAGAGCGACCCAGCCTACGAGCAGTACTTC. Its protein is CASSHAKSDPAYEQYF.

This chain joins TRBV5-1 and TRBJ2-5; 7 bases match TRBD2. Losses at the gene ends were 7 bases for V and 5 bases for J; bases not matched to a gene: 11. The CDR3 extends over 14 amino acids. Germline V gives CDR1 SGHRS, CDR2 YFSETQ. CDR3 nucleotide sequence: TGCGCCAGCTCCCGGGCGGGAGCCCAGGAGACCCAGTACTTC. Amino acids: CASSRAGAQETQYF.

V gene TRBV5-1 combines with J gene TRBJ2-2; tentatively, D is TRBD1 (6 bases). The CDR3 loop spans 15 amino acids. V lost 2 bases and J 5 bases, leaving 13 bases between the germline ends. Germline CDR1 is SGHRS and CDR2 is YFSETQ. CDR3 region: CASSLTGTQTGELFF. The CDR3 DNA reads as TGCGCCAGCAGCTTAACCGGGACACAGACCGGGGAGCTGTTTTTT.